The clone carrying this T cell receptor beta chain was seen repeatedly, ten times or more. The sample belongs to a study of identical twins. MiXCR, applied by TCRdb to the 5' RACE reads, yields one record per CDR3 protein. This sample has 650,000 to 800,000 distinct CDR3 sequences, with 8% to 9% found just once. CDR1 and CDR2 from the germline V gene are LGHDT and YNNKEL (reference sequence). This CDR3 is 13 amino acids long. Trimming cost V 2 bases and J 0 bases, with 4 bases left between them. This sample was also put to use in a study of yellow fever vaccine responses in identical twins.

The origin of this receptor is a woman aged 18 to 35 in good health. Material: PBMCs. The V gene is TRBV3-1, the J gene TRBJ1-1; D gene unclear. CDR3 amino acids: CASSQLMNTEAFF. In nucleotides, the CDR3 is TGTGCCAGCAGCCAACTCATGAACACTGAAGCTTTCTTT.